Detailed here is one T cell receptor beta chain. Per the germline V gene, CDR1 is ENHRY and CDR2 is SYGVKD. The CDR3 totals 18 residues. Trimming removed 2 bases from V and 5 bases from J; junction bases left unmatched: 18. This record belongs to a study of cytomegalovirus exposure and HLA in healthy donors. Use of 60 Vbeta and 13 Jbeta primers characterized the PCR. Here immunoSEQ multiplex PCR was the method, and the copy in TCRdb shows in-frame clones only, minus some. The sample has 75,000 to 90,000 clones; roughly 9.1% are singletons. This chain connects TRBV10-3 to TRBJ2-7, with TRBD2 identical over 7 bases. The sequence came from a man aged 55-75 years in good health and CMV-seropositive. The sample comprised PBMCs. The CDR3 nucleotides are TGTGCCATCAGTGAGGGCGGAGGACTAGGGGTCCCGGGGAACGAGCAGTACTTC. The encoded protein is CAISEGGGLGVPGNEQYF.